This TCR beta chain was observed in a study of regulatory T cells in long-lasting Graves disease. General study findings and limits: Persistent cases favored TRBV28, TRBJ1-2 and TRBJ2-5. TCR diversity in persistent Graves' patients was below that of newly diagnosed ones.

Documented time point: newly diagnosed GD, antithyroid drugs for less than 3 months. From RNA extracted from PBMCs, the TCR library was made. As collected, the peripheral blood samples measured about 10 milliliters each and went into EDTA tubes. A single count supports this clonotype. Its cognate antigen is unknown. Libraries of TCR beta came from iRepertoire HTBI primers plus Arm-PCR of CDR3 regions. Per the original data handling: Among the samples, around 61 TRBV and 13 to 15 TRBJ segments were identified. TCRdb processed the multiplex PCR reads anew with MiXCR; each CDR3 protein has one entry. TCRdb's processing, not the authors', yielded these V and J calls. The sample holds about 380,000 distinct CDR3 sequences; less than 20% are singletons and the top ten take approximately 21%. With V trimmed by 1 base and J by 4 bases, 13 bases remained unmatched. Germline CDR1 and CDR2: SEHNR and FQNEAQ (reference sequence). The CDR3 runs 18 residues.

The chain carries TRBV7-9 and TRBJ2-1, with 7 bases lining up with TRBD2. The sample in question was peripheral blood mononuclear cells (PBMCs), obtained at new diagnosis, from a patient treated with antithyroid drugs. The TCR was taken from a female donor with Graves disease. CDR3 nucleotide sequence: TGTGCCAGCAGCTTAGAGGTGGCAGGCGGGAGTCGGTACAATGAGCAGTTCTTC. Its protein product is CASSLEVAGGSRYNEQFF. Looking up the rest from reference TRBV7-9 and TRBJ2-1 gives the full variable domain: DTGVSQNPRHKITKRGQNVTFRCDPISEHNRLYWYRQTLGQGPEFLTYFQNEAQLEKSRLLSDRFSAERPKGSFSTLEIQRTEQGDSAMYLCASSLEVAGGSRYNEQFFGPGTRLTVL.